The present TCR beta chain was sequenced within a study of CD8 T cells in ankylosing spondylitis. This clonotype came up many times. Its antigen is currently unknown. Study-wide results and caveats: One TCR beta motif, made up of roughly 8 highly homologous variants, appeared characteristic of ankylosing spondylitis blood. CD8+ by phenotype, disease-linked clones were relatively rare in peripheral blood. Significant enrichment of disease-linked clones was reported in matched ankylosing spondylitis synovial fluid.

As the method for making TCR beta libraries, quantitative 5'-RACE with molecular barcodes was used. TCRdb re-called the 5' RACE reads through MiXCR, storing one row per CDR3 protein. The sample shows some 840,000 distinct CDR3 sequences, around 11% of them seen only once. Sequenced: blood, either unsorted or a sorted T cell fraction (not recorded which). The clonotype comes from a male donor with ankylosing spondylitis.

CDR3 region: CSVVYRGRTDTEAFF. The CDR3 coding sequence is TGCAGCGTCGTCTACAGGGGGCGTACTGACACTGAAGCTTTCTTT. The chain links TRBV29-1 to TRBJ1-1, with TRBD1 matching 9 bases. Germline CDR1 reads SQVTM; CDR2 reads ANQGSEA. The CDR3 contains 15 residues. V dropped 6 bases and J dropped 3; count of bases not matched to a gene: 11.